A selection of T cell receptor beta chains follows, all from one sample in a study of blood T cell repertoires in COVID-19. Assay: immunoSEQ multiplex PCR; the TCRdb copy retains only in-frame clones and omits some. The table includes around 140,000 clones, approximately 91% detected once. Sequencing was done on a sample of peripheral blood. These receptors were obtained from a man aged 70-80 years with acute or convalescent COVID-19. CDR3s include the opening cysteine and the closing phenylalanine or tryptophan.

v_call cdr3_aa
TRBV7-9 CASRIEETQYF
TRBV3-1/TRBV3-2 CASSQGQGPQPQHF
TRBV4-2 CASSSWWQAPTDTQYF
TRBV10-2 CARGRGRRGSGNTIYF
TRBV12-3/TRBV12-4 CASSLSGELEAFF
TRBV21-1 CASSNEAENTEAFF
TRBV27 CASSPSTDTQYF
TRBV5-1 CASSFGTLGSYNEQFF
TRBV11-2 CASSWGPLGGTDTQYF
TRBV6-1 CASSEVQGSDTQYF
TRBV6-4 CASSQRSGRQETQYF
TRBV7-2 CASSSERGGVSEQYF
TRBV24-1 CATSPGQGVMGDTQYF
TRBV2 CASRGTVNTEAFF
TRBV5-4 CASSLTGGETQYF
TRBV5-4 CASSLEGGRNYGYTF
TRBV2 CASIWDRADTPLHF
TRBV27 CASSLGDRLYNEQFF
TRBV27 CASSPGQGRAGANVLTF
TRBV28 CASSSPKWTGLREQYF
TRBV12-3/TRBV12-4 CASSTPVSTEAFF
TRBV12-3/TRBV12-4 CASSLGTEDGYTF
TRBV2 CASQPGGYYEQYF
TRBV3-1/TRBV3-2 CASSPGGGSMNTEAFF
TRBV13 CASSQGRDKNIQYF
TRBV6-6 CASSRLGSLLNYEQYF
TRBV28 CASSSPGSRRYNEQFF
TRBV5-1 CASSLDSDQPQHF
TRBV27 CASRLGRGSSYEQYF
TRBV3-1/TRBV3-2 CASSQGGGVEKQYF
TRBV28 CASSLSPQWNQPQHF
TRBV28 CASSLVQGDTEAFF
TRBV12-3/TRBV12-4 CASRQGAQETQYF
TRBV5-1 CASSLGTGGGSPLHF
TRBV14 CASSLLTQGSPLHF
TRBV11-2 CASSALPGHRYEQYF
TRBV19 CASSINRLPAKNIQYF
TRBV4-2 CASSQEGTGGPGELFF
TRBV9 CASSARPVATNEKLFF
TRBV7-8 CASSLVRDSYYGYTF
TRBV28 CASTSKPGHSNQPQHF
TRBV10-3 CAISDYPNYEQYF
TRBV6-5 CASSATGAGANVLTF
TRBV6-1 CASSEDTNPGWGNTIYF
TRBV29-1 CSVGGGRGGNEQFF
TRBV5-1 CASSPRTDQETQYF
TRBV20-1 CSASPDSLQETQYF
TRBV5-1 CASSWAGGGQPQHF
TRBV6-6 CASSATDYGYTF
TRBV6-5 CASSLAGGGAFNEQFF
TRBV29-1 CSVALTGASTDTQYF
TRBV9 CASSVAPQGSGETQYF
TRBV6-5 CASSYGTGSTDTEAFF